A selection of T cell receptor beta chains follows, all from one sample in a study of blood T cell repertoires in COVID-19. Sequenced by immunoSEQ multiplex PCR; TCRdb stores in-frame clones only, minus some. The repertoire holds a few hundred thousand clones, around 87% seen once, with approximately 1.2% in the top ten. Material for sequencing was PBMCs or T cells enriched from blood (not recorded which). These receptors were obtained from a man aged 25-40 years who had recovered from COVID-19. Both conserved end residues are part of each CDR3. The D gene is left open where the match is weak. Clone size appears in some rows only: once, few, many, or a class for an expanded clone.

CDR3: CASSTYYREGYGYTF
DNA: TGTGCCAGCAGCACATATTACAGGGAAGGTTATGGCTACACCTTC
D: -
J: TRBJ1-2
size: few
V: TRBV5-4

CDR3: CASSSTQGMVTQYF
DNA: TGTGCCAGCAGTTCGACCCAGGGGATGGTTACGCAGTATTTT
D: -
J: TRBJ2-3
size: -
V: TRBV27

CDR3: CASSSGQPLFAF
DNA: TGTGCCAGCAGTTCGGGACAGCCGCTCTTCGCCTTC
D: TRBD1
J: TRBJ1-2
size: -
V: TRBV27

CDR3: CASSLYGKNTEAFF
DNA: TGTGCCAGCAGTTTGTACGGGAAGAACACTGAAGCTTTCTTT
D: -
J: TRBJ1-1
size: -
V: TRBV27

CDR3: CASSLTTGEAGYTF
DNA: TGTGCCAGCAGCTTAACGACAGGGGAGGCTGGCTACACCTTC
D: TRBD1
J: TRBJ1-2
size: -
V: TRBV7-3

CDR3: CASSLGQGASGELFF
DNA: TGTGCCAGCAGCTTGGGACAGGGGGCATCCGGGGAGCTGTTTTTT
D: TRBD1
J: TRBJ2-2
size: -
V: TRBV2

CDR3: CASSPPGGSNTEAFF
DNA: TGCGCCAGCAGCCCCCCGGGAGGGTCGAACACTGAAGCTTTCTTT
D: -
J: TRBJ1-1
size: -
V: TRBV4-3

CDR3: CASSSSPTGGNEQFF
DNA: TGTGCCAGCAGCTCCTCTCCGACAGGTGGCAATGAGCAGTTCTTC
D: -
J: TRBJ2-1
size: -
V: TRBV11-2

CDR3: CASSLGLSSSYNSPLHF
DNA: TGTGCCAGCAGTTTAGGTCTTTCCAGCTCCTATAATTCACCCCTCCACTTT
D: -
J: TRBJ1-6
size: -
V: TRBV27

CDR3: CASSIQDGLAGLEAFF
DNA: TGTGCCAGTAGTATTCAAGACGGACTAGCGGGACTTGAGGCGTTCTTC
D: TRBD2
J: TRBJ2-1
size: -
V: TRBV19

CDR3: CASSETGIGNQPQHF
DNA: TGTGCCAGCTCAGAAACAGGGATAGGCAATCAGCCCCAGCATTTT
D: -
J: TRBJ1-5
size: -
V: TRBV18

CDR3: CASSARGDNEQYF
DNA: TGTGCCAGCAGCGCTCGAGGGGACAACGAGCAGTACTTC
D: -
J: TRBJ2-7
size: -
V: TRBV9

CDR3: CASSLGAGDQETQYF
DNA: TGTGCCAGCAGCTTAGGAGCGGGGGACCAAGAGACCCAGTACTTC
D: TRBD2
J: TRBJ2-5
size: -
V: TRBV5-6

CDR3: CASSFFQNEQYF
DNA: TGTGCCAGCAGCTTTTTCCAGAACGAGCAGTACTTC
D: -
J: TRBJ2-7
size: -
V: TRBV7-9

CDR3: CASSFAGGGNEKLFF
DNA: TGTGCCAGCAGCTTCGCCGGAGGCGGAAATGAAAAACTGTTTTTT
D: -
J: TRBJ1-4
size: -
V: TRBV11-2

CDR3: CASSLRTEANYGYTF
DNA: TGTGCCAGCAGCCTCCGGACAGAAGCTAACTATGGCTACACCTTC
D: -
J: TRBJ1-2
size: -
V: TRBV13

CDR3: CSASSTPGNYGYTF
DNA: TGCAGTGCTAGTTCAACGCCAGGGAACTATGGCTACACCTTC
D: -
J: TRBJ1-2
size: once
V: TRBV20-1

CDR3: CASSVDRTSTDTQYF
DNA: TGTGCCAGCAGTGTAGACAGGACTAGCACAGATACGCAGTATTTT
D: -
J: TRBJ2-3
size: -
V: TRBV2

CDR3: CASSPLDWTEAFF
DNA: TGTGCCAGCAGCCCCCTGGACTGGACTGAAGCTTTCTTT
D: -
J: TRBJ1-1
size: -
V: TRBV3-1/TRBV3-2

CDR3: CASSGGPVSGANVLTF
DNA: TGTGCCAGCAGTGGGGGCCCTGTCTCTGGGGCCAACGTCCTGACTTTC
D: -
J: TRBJ2-6
size: -
V: TRBV2

CDR3: CASSRRQTYGYTF
DNA: TGTGCCAGCAGCCGCAGACAGACCTATGGCTACACCTTC
D: -
J: TRBJ1-2
size: -
V: TRBV3-1/TRBV3-2

CDR3: CASSSGTSGSETQYF
DNA: TGTGCCAGCAGCTCCGGGACTAGCGGTTCTGAGACCCAGTACTTC
D: TRBD2
J: TRBJ2-5
size: -
V: TRBV27

CDR3: CASSPSDSYGYTF
DNA: TGTGCCAGCTCACCTTCCGACAGCTATGGCTACACCTTC
D: -
J: TRBJ1-2
size: -
V: TRBV18

CDR3: CASTGVNTEAFF
DNA: TGCGCCAGTACCGGGGTGAACACTGAAGCTTTCTTT
D: -
J: TRBJ1-1
size: -
V: TRBV5-1

CDR3: CASSSAPGQRTSYEQYF
DNA: TGTGCCAGTAGTAGTGCCCCGGGACAGAGAACCTCCTACGAGCAGTACTTC
D: TRBD1
J: TRBJ2-7
size: -
V: TRBV19

CDR3: CASSPGLQRASTEAFF
DNA: TGTGCCAGCAGTCCCGGCCTTCAGAGGGCGTCCACTGAAGCTTTCTTT
D: -
J: TRBJ1-1
size: -
V: TRBV2

CDR3: CASSYIFEARTGELFF
DNA: TGTGCCAGCAGTTACATATTCGAGGCGCGCACCGGGGAGCTGTTTTTT
D: -
J: TRBJ2-2
size: once
V: TRBV6-2/TRBV6-3

CDR3: CASSTGGLGELFF
DNA: TGTGCCAGCAGCACAGGGGGCCTCGGGGAGCTGTTTTTT
D: TRBD1
J: TRBJ2-2
size: -
V: TRBV3-1/TRBV3-2

CDR3: CASSPRTETTGAFF
DNA: TGTGCCAGCTCACCCCGGACGGAAACCACGGGGGCTTTCTTT
D: -
J: TRBJ1-1
size: -
V: TRBV18

CDR3: CASGSREGGRRNEQFF
DNA: TGTGCTAGTGGTTCCCGCGAGGGGGGGCGAAGGAATGAGCAGTTCTTC
D: -
J: TRBJ2-1
size: -
V: TRBV12-5

CDR3: CASSLALSGGQETQYF
DNA: TGCGCCAGCAGCTTGGCGCTTAGCGGGGGGCAAGAGACCCAGTACTTC
D: TRBD2
J: TRBJ2-5
size: -
V: TRBV5-1

CDR3: CASSVLAGHSTDTQYF
DNA: TGTGCCAGCAGCGTACTAGCGGGGCATAGCACAGATACGCAGTATTTT
D: TRBD2
J: TRBJ2-3
size: -
V: TRBV9

CDR3: CASSADRGELFF
DNA: TGTGCCAGCAGCGCCGACAGGGGGGAATTGTTTTTT
D: TRBD1
J: TRBJ1-4
size: -
V: TRBV9

CDR3: CASSARLAGGRCKGAQYF
DNA: TGCGCCAGCAGCGCCCGACTAGCGGGGGGTAGATGCAAAGGAGCCCAGTACTTC
D: TRBD2
J: TRBJ2-5
size: -
V: TRBV5-1

CDR3: CASSHRDSPDTGELFF
DNA: TGTGCCAGCAGCCACCGGGACAGTCCAGACACCGGGGAGCTGTTTTTT
D: TRBD1
J: TRBJ2-2
size: -
V: TRBV7-9

CDR3: CSVESSQGGLDTQYF
DNA: TGCAGCGTTGAAAGTAGTCAGGGGGGCCTGGATACGCAGTATTTT
D: -
J: TRBJ2-3
size: once
V: TRBV29-1

CDR3: CASSSYSEQYF
DNA: TGTGCCAGCAGCTCCTATAGCGAGCAGTACTTC
D: -
J: TRBJ2-7
size: -
V: TRBV11-2

CDR3: CASSYSESNSPLHF
DNA: TGTGCCAGCAGTTACTCCGAGTCTAATTCACCCCTCCACTTT
D: -
J: TRBJ1-6
size: -
V: TRBV6-6

CDR3: CASSGEGRNTEAFF
DNA: TGTGCCAGCAGCGGGGAGGGGAGGAACACTGAAGCTTTCTTT
D: -
J: TRBJ1-1
size: -
V: TRBV9

CDR3: CASGTSGGLPRHTQYF
DNA: TGTGCCAGCGGGACTAGCGGGGGCCTTCCCCGACATACGCAGTATTTT
D: TRBD2
J: TRBJ2-3
size: -
V: TRBV25-1

CDR3: CASTWGLAGGEQYF
DNA: TGTGCCAGCACCTGGGGGCTAGCGGGAGGGGAGCAGTACTTC
D: TRBD2
J: TRBJ2-7
size: few
V: TRBV7-8

CDR3: CASSPGQDYGYTF
DNA: TGTGCCAGCTCACCCGGACAGGACTATGGCTACACCTTC
D: TRBD1
J: TRBJ1-2
size: -
V: TRBV18